This TCR beta chain is drawn from a study of blood T cell repertoires in COVID-19. Study in general: The samples span acute and convalescent COVID-19 from the United States, Italy and Spain. Sources were T cells, B-cell-depleted T cells, or PBMCs; the material itself was cDNA or gDNA.

The CDR3 covers 17 residues. Unmatched junction bases numbered 8, after V lost 4 bases and J lost 0 bases. Germline V gene data show CDR1 as SGHTA and CDR2 as FQGNSA. Assay: immunoSEQ multiplex PCR; the TCRdb copy retains only in-frame clones and omits some. Found here are 300,000 to 350,000 clones, about 87% of them singletons; the top ten hold roughly a tenth. Patients in Seattle were enrolled during active infection, then followed longitudinally. This TCR derives from a young man with COVID-19, enrolled during active disease. The sample was peripheral blood. The chain joins TRBV7-2 to TRBJ2-2; TRBD1 agrees at 7 bases. The DNA for the CDR3 is TGTGCCAGCAGCTCCCGGGGACAGCTACCGAACACCGGGGAGCTGTTTTTT. It codes for CASSSRGQLPNTGELFF.